This entry features one T cell receptor beta chain sequence. Per the germline V gene, CDR1 is SGHAT and CDR2 is FQNNGV. The length of the CDR3 is 17 residues. V was clipped by 1 base and J by 0 bases, with 13 bases between them. This sample is part of a study of control samples from healthy donors and cancer patients. The method was immunoSEQ multiplex PCR; TCRdb's version includes in-frame clones alone and lacks a portion of them. The sample shows about 130,000 clones, about 95% of them seen only once. The chain joins TRBV11-2 to TRBJ1-3, with a tentative D call TRBD1 (5 bases). Sequencing was performed on PBMCs. This receptor was taken from a man in his 60s with colorectal cancer. The CDR3 is CASSLGGGLRSGNTIYF. The CDR3 region has the DNA TGTGCCAGCAGCTTAGGGGGGGGTCTACGCTCTGGAAACACCATATATTTT.